The clone carrying this TCR beta chain has just a few counts. Its antigen remains unknown. Trimming took off 1 base at V and 7 bases at J, with 13 bases between the two ends. Per germline, CDR1 SGHVS and CDR2 FNYEAQ. The CDR3 has 15 amino acids. The sample originates from a study of T cell repertoires in cytomegalovirus infection. Study context: Through public TCR beta signatures, both CMV infection and matching HLA type were indicated. Overall study results and limits: What dominated the ex vivo response were HLA-C-restricted CMV-specific TCR beta clonotypes. Summed frequency of public TCR beta families distinguished CMV carriers with the relevant HLA.

Each CDR3 protein gets one entry after TCRdb re-called the reads with MiXCR. This repertoire shows 140,000 to 150,000 distinct CDR3 sequences, more than 25% found once; its top ten account for about 50%. The chain recombines TRBV7-6 with TRBJ1-4; no clear D. The receptor's source is a human donor in good health (CMV status not recorded). Some clones in this sample may be carry-over from other donors' samples. The sequencing used CD8+ T cells from cultured PBMCs, collected from culture after CMV antigen stimulation. The CDR3: CASSLEDGESEKLFF. The CDR3 nucleotides are TGTGCCAGCAGCTTAGAGGACGGAGAATCTGAAAAACTGTTTTTT.